The 5 T cell receptor beta chains listed next were all sequenced from one sample in a study of CD8 T cells in ankylosing spondylitis. TCRdb recomputed calls from the 5' RACE reads with MiXCR, one row per CDR3 protein. This sample has about 300,000 distinct CDR3 sequences, with about 20% found just once. Sequences were obtained from blood, either unsorted or a sorted T cell fraction (not recorded which). Receptors originate from a female donor with ankylosing spondylitis or in good health (not recorded which).

The sample holds a few counts of this clonotype. The genes are TRBV12-3 or TRBV12-4 and TRBJ1-1; 8 nucleotides align to TRBD1. The length of the CDR3 is 12 residues. V was clipped by 3 bases and J by 11 bases; unmatched bases: 5. CDR3 sequence (DNA): TGTGCCAGCAGTTTTGGACAGGGCAAGGCTTTCTTT. This codes for CASSFGQGKAFF.

The chain uses TRBV6-2 or TRBV6-3 and TRBJ1-1; D is unresolved. CDR3 length: 13 amino acids. Trimming removed 2 bases at V and 3 bases at J, with 7 bases between. Germline loops: CDR1 MNHEY, CDR2 SVGEGT. The CDR3 sequence is CASSYRRDTEAFF. CDR3 DNA: TGTGCCAGCAGTTACCGGAGGGACACTGAAGCTTTCTTT.

This clonotype turned up a few times. The CDR3 nucleotides read TGTGCCAGCAGTGGGAGGGTCGGGACGAACACCGGGGAGCTGTTTTTT. The encoded protein is CASSGRVGTNTGELFF. The chain links TRBV2 to TRBJ2-2, with D maybe TRBD2 (6 bases). CDR1 is SNHLY, CDR2 FYNNEI, per germline. The CDR3 is 16 residues long. V was pared by 4 bases and J by 0 bases, with 12 bases between.

With regard to this clonotype: Mismatch with germline at one junction end may stem from a read error. The chain uses TRBV27 and TRBJ1-5; D ambiguous. CDR3 length equals 9 residues. Germline values: CDR1 MNHEY, CDR2 SMNVEV (reference sequence). The CDR3 region has the DNA TGTGCCAGCAAGCAGCCCCAGCATTTT. This codes for CASKQPQHF.

The chain recombines TRBV9 with TRBJ2-5; 7 bases are a match to TRBD2. Germline V lookup: CDR1 SGDLS, CDR2 YYNGEE. The junction had 1 base not matched to a gene; V was cut back by 2 bases and J by 3 bases. The CDR3 is made up of 13 amino acids. The CDR3 DNA is TGTGCCAGCAGCGTCCTAGCGGAAGAGACCCAGTACTTC. This gives the protein CASSVLAEETQYF.